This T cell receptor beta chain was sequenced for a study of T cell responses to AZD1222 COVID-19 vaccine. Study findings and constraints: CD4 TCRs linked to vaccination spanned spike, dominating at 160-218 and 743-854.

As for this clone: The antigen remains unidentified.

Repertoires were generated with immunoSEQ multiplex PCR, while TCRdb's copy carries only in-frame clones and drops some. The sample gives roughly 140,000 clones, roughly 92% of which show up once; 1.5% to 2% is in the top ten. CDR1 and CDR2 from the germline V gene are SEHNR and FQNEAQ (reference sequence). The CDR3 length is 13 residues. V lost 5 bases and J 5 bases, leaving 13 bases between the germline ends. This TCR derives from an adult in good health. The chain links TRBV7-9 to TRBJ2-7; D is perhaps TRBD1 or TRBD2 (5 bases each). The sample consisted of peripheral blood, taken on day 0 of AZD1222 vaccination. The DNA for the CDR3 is TGTGCCAGCAGCCCGCGAGGGGCTGACGAGCAGTACTTC. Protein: CASSPRGADEQYF.